This T cell receptor beta chain was identified during a study of blood T cell repertoires in COVID-19. Original handling: Cell counts per sample came from amplifying reference gene primers. Measured with immunoSEQ multiplex PCR; TCRdb has only the in-frame clones, and not every one. V and J calls and clone size are those listed in that table; D and trimming were worked out from the DNA. The data hold about 200,000 clones, with around nine tenths observed a single time. Those enrolled in Seattle joined during active infection and were followed longitudinally afterward. The material sequenced was peripheral blood. The TCR sequence derives from a man aged 50-59 years with COVID-19, enrolled during active disease.

In nucleotides, the CDR3 is TGTGCCAGCAGCCCCCCCCGTGAAGAGACCCAGTACTTC. This codes for CASSPPREETQYF. V usage is TRBV7-8 and J usage is TRBJ2-5; D is unclear. Germline CDR1 is SGHVS and CDR2 is FQNEAQ. V was pared by 5 bases and J by 3 bases, with 10 bases between. The CDR3 has 13 amino acids.